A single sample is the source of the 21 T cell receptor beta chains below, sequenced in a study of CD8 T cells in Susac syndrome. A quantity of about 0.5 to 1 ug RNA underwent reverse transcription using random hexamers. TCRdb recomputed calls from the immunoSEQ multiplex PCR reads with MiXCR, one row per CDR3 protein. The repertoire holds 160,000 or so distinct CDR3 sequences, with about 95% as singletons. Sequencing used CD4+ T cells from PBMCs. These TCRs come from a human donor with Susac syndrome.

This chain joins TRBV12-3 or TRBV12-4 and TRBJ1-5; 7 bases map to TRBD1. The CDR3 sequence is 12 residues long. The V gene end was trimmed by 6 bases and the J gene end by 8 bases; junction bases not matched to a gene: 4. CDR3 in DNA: TGTGCCAGCAGCCGGGACAGTAAGCCCCAGCATTTT. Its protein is CASSRDSKPQHF.

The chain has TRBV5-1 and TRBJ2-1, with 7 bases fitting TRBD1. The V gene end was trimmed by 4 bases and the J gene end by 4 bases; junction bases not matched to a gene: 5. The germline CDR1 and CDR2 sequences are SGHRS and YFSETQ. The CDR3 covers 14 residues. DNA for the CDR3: TGCGCCAGCAGCCCTCCGGGACAGTACAATGAGCAGTTCTTC. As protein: CASSPPGQYNEQFF.

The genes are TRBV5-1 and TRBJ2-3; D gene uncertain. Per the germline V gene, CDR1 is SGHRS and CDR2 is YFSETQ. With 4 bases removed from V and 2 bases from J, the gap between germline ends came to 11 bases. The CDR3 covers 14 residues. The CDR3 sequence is CASSLGIVTDTQYF. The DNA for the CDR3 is TGCGCCAGCAGCCTGGGAATCGTCACAGATACGCAGTATTTT.

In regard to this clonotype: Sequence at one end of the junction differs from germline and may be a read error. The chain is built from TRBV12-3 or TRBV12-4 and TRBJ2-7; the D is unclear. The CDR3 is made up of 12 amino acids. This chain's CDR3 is CASSPSRRALHF. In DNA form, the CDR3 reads TGTGCCAGCAGTCCCTCTCGACGGGCGCTACACTTC.

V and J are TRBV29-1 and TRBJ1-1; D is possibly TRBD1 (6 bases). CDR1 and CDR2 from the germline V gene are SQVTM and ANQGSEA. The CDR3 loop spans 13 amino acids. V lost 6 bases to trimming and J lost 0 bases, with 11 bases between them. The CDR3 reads CSVLTGMNTEAFF. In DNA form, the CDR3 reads TGCAGCGTCCTGACAGGCATGAACACTGAAGCTTTCTTT.

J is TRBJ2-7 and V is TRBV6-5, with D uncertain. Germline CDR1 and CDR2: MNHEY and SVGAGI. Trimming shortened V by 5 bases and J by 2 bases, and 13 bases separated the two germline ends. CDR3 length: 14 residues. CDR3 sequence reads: CASSPSPGTYEQYF. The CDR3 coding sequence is TGTGCCAGCAGTCCCTCGCCCGGTACCTACGAGCAGTACTTC.

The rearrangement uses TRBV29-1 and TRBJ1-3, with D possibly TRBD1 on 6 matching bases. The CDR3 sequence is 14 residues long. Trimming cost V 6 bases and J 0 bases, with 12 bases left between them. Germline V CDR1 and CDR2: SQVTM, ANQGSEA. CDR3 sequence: CSVGGLNSGNTIYF. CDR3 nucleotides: TGCAGCGTAGGGGGGCTGAACTCTGGAAACACCATATATTTT.

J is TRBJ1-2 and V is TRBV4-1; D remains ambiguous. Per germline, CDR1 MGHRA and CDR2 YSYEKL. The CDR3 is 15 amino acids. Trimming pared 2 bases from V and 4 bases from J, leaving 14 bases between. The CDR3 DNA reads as TGCGCCAGCAGCCAACGGGAGGAACCGGGCTATGGCTACACCTTC. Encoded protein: CASSQREEPGYGYTF.

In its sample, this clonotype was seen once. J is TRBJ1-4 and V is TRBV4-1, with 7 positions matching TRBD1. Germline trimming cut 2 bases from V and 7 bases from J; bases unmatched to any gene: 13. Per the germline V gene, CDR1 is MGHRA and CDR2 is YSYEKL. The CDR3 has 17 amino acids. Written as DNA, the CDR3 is TGCGCCAGCAGCCAATACCGGGACAGTTTTAAAAGTGAAAAACTGTTTTTT. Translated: CASSQYRDSFKSEKLFF.

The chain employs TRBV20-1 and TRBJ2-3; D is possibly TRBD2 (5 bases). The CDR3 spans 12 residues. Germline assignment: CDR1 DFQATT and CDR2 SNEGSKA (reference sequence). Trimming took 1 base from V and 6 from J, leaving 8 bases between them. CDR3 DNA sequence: TGCAGTGCTAGAGCCCCGGGGGATACGCAGTATTTT. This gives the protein CSARAPGDTQYF.

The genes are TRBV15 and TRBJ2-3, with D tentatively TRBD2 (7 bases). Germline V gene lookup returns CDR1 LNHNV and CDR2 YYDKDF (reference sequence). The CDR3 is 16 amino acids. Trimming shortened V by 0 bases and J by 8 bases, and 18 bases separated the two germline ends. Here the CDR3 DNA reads TGTGCCACCAGCAGAGATGAGGGGGGACCGGGAGGTACGCAGTATTTT. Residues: CATSRDEGGPGGTQYF.

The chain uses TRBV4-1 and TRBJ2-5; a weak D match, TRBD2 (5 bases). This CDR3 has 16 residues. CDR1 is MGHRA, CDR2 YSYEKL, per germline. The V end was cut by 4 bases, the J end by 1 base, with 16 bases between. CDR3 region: CASSPTPQAVQETQYF. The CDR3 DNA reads TGCGCCAGCAGCCCCACACCTCAAGCGGTCCAAGAGACCCAGTACTTC.

The CDR3 sequence is CATSDSDSGATDTQYF. In DNA, the CDR3 is TGTGCCACCAGTGATTCGGATAGCGGGGCCACAGATACGCAGTATTTT. This chain uses TRBV24-1 with TRBJ2-3; TRBD2 agrees at 8 bases. This CDR3 has 16 amino acids. The germline V gene encodes CDR1 KGHDR and CDR2 SFDVKD. V shed 2 bases, J shed 2 bases, and the junction held 5 bases outside the gene matches.

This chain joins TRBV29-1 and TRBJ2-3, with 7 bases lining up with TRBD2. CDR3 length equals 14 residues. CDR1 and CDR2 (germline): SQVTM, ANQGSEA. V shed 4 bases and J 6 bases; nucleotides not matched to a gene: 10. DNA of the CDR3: TGCAGCGTTGCCCTAGCGGACGCGTCGGATACGCAGTATTTT. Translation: CSVALADASDTQYF.

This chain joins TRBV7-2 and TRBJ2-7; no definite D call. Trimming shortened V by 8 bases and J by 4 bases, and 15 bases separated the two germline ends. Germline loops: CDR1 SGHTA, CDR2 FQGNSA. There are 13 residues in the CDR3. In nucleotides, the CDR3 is TGTGCCAGCGTCAACGCCCCGGGTTACGAGCAGTACTTC. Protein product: CASVNAPGYEQYF.

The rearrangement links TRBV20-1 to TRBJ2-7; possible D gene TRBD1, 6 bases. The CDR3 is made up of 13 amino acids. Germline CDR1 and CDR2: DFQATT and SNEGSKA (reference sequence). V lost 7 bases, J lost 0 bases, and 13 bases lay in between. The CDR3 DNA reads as TGCAGTGTTAGCAGGGGTTTCTCCTACGAGCAGTACTTC. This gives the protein CSVSRGFSYEQYF.

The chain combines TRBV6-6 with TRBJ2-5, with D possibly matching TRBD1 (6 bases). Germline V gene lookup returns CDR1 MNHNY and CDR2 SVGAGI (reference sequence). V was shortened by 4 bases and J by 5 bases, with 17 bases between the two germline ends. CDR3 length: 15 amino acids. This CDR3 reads CASSFLQGWGETQYF. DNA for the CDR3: TGTGCCAGCAGTTTCTTACAGGGATGGGGGGAGACCCAGTACTTC.

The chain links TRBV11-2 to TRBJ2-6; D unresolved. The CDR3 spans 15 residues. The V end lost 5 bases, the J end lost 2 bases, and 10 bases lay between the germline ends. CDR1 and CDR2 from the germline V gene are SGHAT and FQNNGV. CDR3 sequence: CASSPSWPGANVLTF. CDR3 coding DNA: TGTGCCAGCAGCCCGAGTTGGCCTGGGGCCAACGTCCTGACTTTC.

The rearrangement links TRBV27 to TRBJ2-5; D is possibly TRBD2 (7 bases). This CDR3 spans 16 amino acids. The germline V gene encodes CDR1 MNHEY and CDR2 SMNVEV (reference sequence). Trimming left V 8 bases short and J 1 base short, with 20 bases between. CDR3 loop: CASGSYRGAGQETQYF. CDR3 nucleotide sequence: TGTGCCAGCGGATCCTATCGGGGGGCAGGCCAAGAGACCCAGTACTTC.

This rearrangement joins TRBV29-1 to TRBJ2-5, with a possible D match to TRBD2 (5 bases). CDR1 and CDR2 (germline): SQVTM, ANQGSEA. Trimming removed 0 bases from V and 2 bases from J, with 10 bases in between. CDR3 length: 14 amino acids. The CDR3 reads CSVEDRGGQETQYF. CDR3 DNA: TGCAGCGTTGAAGATCGAGGAGGTCAAGAGACCCAGTACTTC.

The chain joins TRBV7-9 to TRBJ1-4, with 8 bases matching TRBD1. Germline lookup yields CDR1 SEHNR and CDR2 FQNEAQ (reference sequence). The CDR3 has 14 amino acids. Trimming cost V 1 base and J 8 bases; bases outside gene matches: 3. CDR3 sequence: CASSLGQGKEKLFF. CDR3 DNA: TGTGCCAGCAGCTTAGGACAGGGGAAGGAAAAACTGTTTTTT. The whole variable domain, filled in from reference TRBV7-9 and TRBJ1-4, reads DTGVSQNPRHKITKRGQNVTFRCDPISEHNRLYWYRQTLGQGPEFLTYFQNEAQLEKSRLLSDRFSAERPKGSFSTLEIQRTEQGDSAMYLCASSLGQGKEKLFFGSGTQLSVL.